The 21 T cell receptor beta chains reported below all come from one sample, sequenced in a study of T cells after yellow fever vaccination. Each CDR3 protein is one row after TCRdb ran MiXCR on the 5' RACE reads. Altogether hundreds of thousands of distinct CDR3 sequences are present, about 19% being singletons, with the ten largest covering roughly 13%. This specimen consisted of PBMCs, obtained 15 days after the yellow fever booster vaccination. The source is a man between 25 and 39 years old who received the YFV17D yellow fever vaccine.

This chain links TRBV18 with TRBJ2-2, with 12 bases lining up with TRBD2. Per the germline V gene, CDR1 is KGHSH and CDR2 is LQKENI. The CDR3 sequence is 16 residues long. With 4 bases clipped from V and 4 bases from J, the junction kept 4 bases outside the gene matches. In nucleotides, the CDR3 is TGTGCCAGCTCACGGACTAGCGGGATTACCACCGGGGAGCTGTTTTTT. Its protein is CASSRTSGITTGELFF.

The chain links TRBV27 to TRBJ1-2; D uncertain. The CDR3 covers 16 residues. Germline values: CDR1 MNHEY, CDR2 SMNVEV (reference sequence). Trimming stripped 6 bases from V and 2 bases from J, with 19 bases between. CDR3 amino acids: CASRPQDRNPNYGYTF. As DNA, the CDR3 is TGTGCCAGCAGGCCCCAGGATCGGAACCCCAACTATGGCTACACCTTC.

The rearrangement joins TRBV20-1 to TRBJ2-7; D uncertain. The CDR3 extends over 14 amino acids. Trimming removed 6 bases at V and 2 bases at J, with 17 bases between. Germline V gene lookup returns CDR1 DFQATT and CDR2 SNEGSKA (reference sequence). The CDR3 loop reads CSAKTPAITYEQYF. The DNA for the CDR3 is TGCAGTGCGAAGACCCCAGCTATAACCTACGAGCAGTACTTC.

CDR3 in amino acids: CASSLEASGNTGELFF. CDR3 bases: TGTGCCAGCAGCTTGGAAGCTAGCGGGAACACCGGGGAGCTGTTTTTT. The rearrangement joins TRBV5-4 to TRBJ2-2; 7 nucleotides align to TRBD2. V gave up 0 bases and J gave up 1 base; unmatched junction bases: 3. The CDR3 loop spans 16 amino acids. Germline CDR1 and CDR2: SGHNT and YYREEE (reference sequence).

Only a few counts were recorded for this clonotype. The chain employs TRBV25-1 and TRBJ2-7, with D perhaps TRBD1 (6 bases). Trimming left V 6 bases short and J 0 bases short, with 12 bases between. Looked up from germline, CDR1 is MGHDK and CDR2 is SYGVNS. The CDR3 has 14 amino acids. The CDR3 reads CASSRQASSYEQYF. The DNA of the CDR3 is TGTGCCAGCAGCAGACAGGCGAGCTCCTACGAGCAGTACTTC.

The chain carries TRBV6-2 or TRBV6-3 and TRBJ2-1; TRBD2 matches at 12 bases. Germline CDR1 and CDR2: MNHEY and SVGEGT. The CDR3 is 20 residues long. V lost 0 bases and J lost 5; bases outside the gene matches: 14. In DNA, the CDR3 is TGTGCCAGCAGTTACTCCCCTTACCGACTAGCGGGAGAAGGGGACAATGAGCAGTTCTTC. Its translation is CASSYSPYRLAGEGDNEQFF.

The chain recombines TRBV5-1 with TRBJ1-3; tentatively, D is TRBD1 (5 bases). This CDR3 is 16 amino acids long. V lost 0 bases, J lost 0 bases, and 10 bases lay in between. Germline V gives CDR1 SGHRS, CDR2 YFSETQ. Here the CDR3 DNA reads TGCGCCAGCAGCTTGGGGGGCAGCCTCTCTGGAAACACCATATATTTT. Protein sequence: CASSLGGSLSGNTIYF. The full variable domain, its missing parts supplied by reference TRBV5-1 and TRBJ1-3, is KAGVTQTPRYLIKTRGQQVTLSCSPISGHRSVSWYQQTPGQGLQFLFEYFSETQRNKGNFPGRFSGRQFSNSRSEMNVSTLELGDSALYLCASSLGGSLSGNTIYFGEGSWLTVV.

V and J are TRBV7-9 and TRBJ1-4; the D gene is possibly TRBD1 (5 bases). This CDR3 spans 12 amino acids. Trimming pared 10 bases from V and 6 bases from J, leaving 12 bases between. Germline lookup yields CDR1 SEHNR and CDR2 FQNEAQ (reference sequence). The CDR3 spells CAIRRGDEKLFF. DNA of the CDR3: TGTGCCATCCGAAGGGGAGATGAAAAACTGTTTTTT.

V is TRBV11-2 and J is TRBJ2-5, with D hard to call. The CDR3 covers 16 residues. Germline-derived CDR1 and CDR2 are SGHAT and FQNNGV. V was trimmed by 5 bases and J by 2 bases, leaving 18 bases between them. The CDR3 region is CASSRAGPRFQETQYF. The CDR3 region has the DNA TGTGCCAGCAGCCGTGCTGGACCTAGATTTCAAGAGACCCAGTACTTC.

The rearrangement joins TRBV24-1 to TRBJ2-7; 7 bases line up with TRBD1. This CDR3 comprises 15 residues. The V gene's germline CDR1 is KGHDR and CDR2 SFDVKD. V lost 3 bases, J lost 1 base, and 5 bases stayed unmatched. Here the CDR3 DNA reads TGTGCCACCAGTGATCACAGGGGATCGTCCTACGAGCAGTACTTC. It codes for CATSDHRGSSYEQYF.

The CDR3 nucleotides are TGTGCCAGCAGTTCGGGACTAGCGGTAGCCTACGAGCAGTACTTC. Amino acid sequence: CASSSGLAVAYEQYF. The chain links TRBV7-9 to TRBJ2-7; 11 bases are shared with TRBD2. Germline CDR1 and CDR2: SEHNR and FQNEAQ (reference sequence). The CDR3 spans 15 residues. Trimming cost V 6 bases and J 2 bases; bases outside gene matches: 6.

The chain recombines TRBV7-6 with TRBJ2-3, with D maybe TRBD1 (5 bases). Germline V lookup: CDR1 SGHVS, CDR2 FNYEAQ. Trimming removed 2 bases from V and 2 bases from J, with 8 bases in between. This CDR3 is 14 amino acids long. CDR3 nucleotide sequence: TGTGCCAGCAGCTTAAAGACAGTCACAGATACGCAGTATTTT. It translates to CASSLKTVTDTQYF.

The genes are TRBV12-3 or TRBV12-4 and TRBJ1-4; 12 nucleotides align to TRBD1. The V gene end was trimmed by 1 base and the J gene end by 9 bases; junction bases not matched to a gene: 3. The CDR3 runs to 15 residues. DNA for the CDR3: TGTGCCAGCAGTTTAGTGGGACAGGGGGCGAAAAAACTGTTTTTT. It encodes CASSLVGQGAKKLFF.

Only a few counts were recorded for this clonotype. The chain has TRBV20-1 and TRBJ2-7; maybe TRBD1 (6 bases). Per germline, CDR1 DFQATT and CDR2 SNEGSKA (reference sequence). The CDR3 length is 13 residues. Trimming left V 5 bases short and J 1 base short, with 12 bases between. Here the CDR3 reads CSAAPGQSYEQYF. CDR3 DNA sequence: TGCAGTGCTGCCCCAGGACAGTCCTACGAGCAGTACTTC.

This chain connects TRBV6-2 or TRBV6-3 to TRBJ2-3; no firm D call. The CDR3 is 12 residues long. The V end lost 0 bases, the J end lost 8 bases, and 6 bases lay between the germline ends. CDR1 is MNHEY, CDR2 SVGEGT, per germline. The CDR3 protein is CASSYSIITQYF. DNA for the CDR3: TGTGCCAGCAGTTACTCAATTATTACGCAGTATTTT.

Only a few counts were recorded for this clonotype. The gene calls are TRBV6-2 or TRBV6-3 and TRBJ2-5; 9 nucleotides align to TRBD2. V dropped 5 bases and J dropped 4; count of bases not matched to a gene: 11. Per the germline V gene, CDR1 is MNHEY and CDR2 is SVGEGT. The CDR3 is 16 amino acids. DNA for the CDR3: TGTGCCAGCAGTCGGACTAGCGCGAAGCGAGGAGAGACCCAGTACTTC. It translates to CASSRTSAKRGETQYF.

The genes are TRBV5-1 and TRBJ2-3; 13 nucleotides agree with TRBD2. The germline CDR1 and CDR2 sequences are SGHRS and YFSETQ. The CDR3 covers 19 residues. V was clipped by 3 bases and J by 6 bases; unmatched bases: 16. CDR3 bases: TGCGCCAGCAGCTCCTACACATCAACTAGCGGGAGGGCCTATGATACGCAGTATTTT. It encodes CASSSYTSTSGRAYDTQYF.

This chain uses TRBV29-1 with TRBJ1-1; D possibly corresponds to TRBD1 (5 bases). Germline CDR1 is SQVTM and CDR2 is ANQGSEA. V dropped 3 bases and J dropped 13 bases, with 9 bases sitting between them. The CDR3 length is 9 residues. In nucleotides, the CDR3 is TGCAGCGTTGACAATAGGGGTTTCTTT. It is translated as CSVDNRGFF. Full variable domain (missing parts from reference TRBV29-1 and TRBJ1-1): SAVISQKPSRDICQRGTSLTIQCQVDSQVTMMFWYRQQPGQSLTLIATANQGSEATYESGFVIDKFPISRPNLTFSTLTVSNMSPEDSSIYLCSVDNRGFFGQGTRLTVV.

This clonotype has more than one count but fewer than ten. The chain is built from TRBV4-3 and TRBJ1-2, with D possibly being TRBD1 (6 bases). This CDR3 spans 16 amino acids. V shed 0 bases and J shed 5 bases, with 16 bases lying between them. The germline V gene has CDR1 LGHNA and CDR2 YSLEER. This CDR3 reads CASSQDFRQGLYGYTF. Written as DNA, the CDR3 is TGCGCCAGCAGCCAAGATTTTCGGCAGGGGCTGTATGGCTACACCTTC.

The chain is built from TRBV10-2 and TRBJ2-1, with TRBD1 identical over 7 bases. Germline CDR1 and CDR2: WSHSY and SAAADI. CDR3 length: 15 residues. The junction had 0 bases not matched to a gene; V was cut back by 0 bases and J by 1 base. The CDR3 here is CASSESTGSYNEQFF. DNA for the CDR3: TGCGCCAGCAGTGAGTCGACAGGGTCCTACAATGAGCAGTTCTTC.

This clonotype turned up a few times. The chain recombines TRBV12-3 or TRBV12-4 with TRBJ2-1; tentatively, D is TRBD2 (5 bases). The length of the CDR3 is 14 residues. V shed 6 bases and J shed 5 bases, with 14 bases lying between them. This chain's CDR3 is CASSPSVGDNEQFF. CDR3 DNA sequence: TGTGCCAGCAGCCCATCCGTGGGAGACAATGAGCAGTTCTTC.